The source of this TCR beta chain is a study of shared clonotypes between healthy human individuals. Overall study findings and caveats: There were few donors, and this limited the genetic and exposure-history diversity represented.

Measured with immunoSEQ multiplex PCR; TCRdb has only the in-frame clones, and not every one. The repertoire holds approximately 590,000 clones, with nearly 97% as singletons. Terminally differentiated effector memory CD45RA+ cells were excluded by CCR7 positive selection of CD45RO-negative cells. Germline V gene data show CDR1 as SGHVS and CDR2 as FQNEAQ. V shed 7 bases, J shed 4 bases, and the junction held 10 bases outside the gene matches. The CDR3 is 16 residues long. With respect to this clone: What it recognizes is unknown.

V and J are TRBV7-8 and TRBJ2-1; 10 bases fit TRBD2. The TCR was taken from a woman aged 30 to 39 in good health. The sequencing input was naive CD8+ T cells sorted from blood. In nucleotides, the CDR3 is TGTGCCAGCAATAGAGTAGCGGGAGGCTATTACAATGAGCAGTTCTTC. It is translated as CASNRVAGGYYNEQFF. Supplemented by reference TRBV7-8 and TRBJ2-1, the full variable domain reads GAGVSQSPRYKVAKRGQDVALRCDPISGHVSLFWYQQALGQGPEFLTYFQNEAQLDKSGLPSDRFFAERPEGSVSTLKIQRTQQEDSAVYLCASNRVAGGYYNEQFFGPGTRLTVL.